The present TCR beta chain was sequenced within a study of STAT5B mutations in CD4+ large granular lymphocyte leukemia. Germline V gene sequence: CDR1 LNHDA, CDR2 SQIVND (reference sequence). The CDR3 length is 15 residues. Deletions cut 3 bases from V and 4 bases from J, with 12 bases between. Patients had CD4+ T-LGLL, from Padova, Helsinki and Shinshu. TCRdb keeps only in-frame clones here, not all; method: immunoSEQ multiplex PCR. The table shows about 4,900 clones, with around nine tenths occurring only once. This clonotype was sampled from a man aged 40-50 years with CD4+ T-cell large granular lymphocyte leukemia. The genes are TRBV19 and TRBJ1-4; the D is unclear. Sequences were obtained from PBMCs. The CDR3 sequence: CASSMTRMVNEKLFF. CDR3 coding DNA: TGTGCCAGTAGTATGACGCGGATGGTTAATGAAAAACTGTTTTTT.